This T cell receptor beta chain was found in a study of molecular identifiers for immune sequencing clone quantification (dated by TCRdb to 2016 to 2019). Notes on the research overall: For a replicate experiment, RNA from around 20,000 or 100,000 naive CD8 T cells was divided into five aliquots, of which four were sequenced. This methods study used CD8 T cells to benchmark TCR RNA copy counting and molecular-identifier clustering-based TCR repertoire sequencing (MIDCIRS). Paper-wide results and their limitations: A single cell's worth of spiked-in Jurkat TCR RNA was reported detectable even among approximately 930,000 naive CD8 T cells. Naive libraries contained spiked-in Jurkat TCR RNA (around eleven copies' worth), which is not part of the donor repertoire. In CMV-specific effector cells, clones with more than 20 RNA copies accounted for over 97% of molecules, whereas in naive cells such clones accounted for under 1%. Modeling gave 3 to 3.5 recovered TCR RNA copies per cell versus approximately 9 by digital PCR, implying approximately 30% capture efficiency. Without barcode sub-clustering, chimeric consensus sequences inflated TCR diversity; chimeras reached as high as 47%. The sizes of highly expanded clones could end up underestimated when identical TCR molecules share a barcode.

Libraries of naive CD8 T cells were built from approximately 20,000 to 1,000,000 sorted cells, with 10%, 30% or 50% of the purified RNA used. Naive CD8 T cells, defined as CD8+CD4-CCR7+CD45RA+, were FACS-sorted into RLT Plus buffer on a BD FACSAria II. To test detection sensitivity, Jurkat RNA equivalent to about ten TCR copies was spiked into samples of roughly 18,000-1,000,000 naive CD8 T cells. CD8 T cells were enriched with RosetteSep CD8+ T Cell Enrichment Cocktail and Ficoll-Paque, followed by ACK red cell lysis. Preparation of the library involved PCR. The instrument was a NextSeq 500. Bulk TCR libraries were prepared as previously described, using TCR primers listed in Table S5. Purification of total RNA was performed with the Qiagen AllPrep DNA/RNA kit. Reads from multiple sequencing runs of the same library were pooled before analysis. As for how the authors treated the data: Reads were retained only if their TCR constant sequence matched exactly, and those retained reads were trimmed to 150 nt and grouped according to their 12-nt molecular barcodes. Within each barcode group, reads were sub-clustered at a 15% Levenshtein threshold, and quality-weighted consensus sequences were built per RNA molecule. Non-functional sequences were excluded, and lower-count sequences lying one edit away from another sequence were also excluded. Based on fitting two negative binomial distributions, any barcode sub-cluster with under 20% of the maximum read count was discarded. TCRdb's own reprocessing of the public reads used fastp at Q25 and MiXCR and kept productive beta chains. Each entry merges the rows of one CDR3 protein and shows their most common DNA and genes. The V and J calls and clone size are TCRdb's, not the authors'. The sample table holds under 600,000 distinct CDR3 sequences, of which about 25% were seen once. Over 0.6% of the sample lies in the top ten.

Reading from cysteine to phenylalanine, the CDR3 counts 15 amino acids. The DNA shown is the 45-base CDR3, in frame from base 1. V was cut back by 0 bases and J by 3 bases, leaving a gap of 9 bases between them. Based on the germline V gene (reference sequence), the CDR1 and CDR2 sequences are LNHNV and YYDKDF. Comments on this clonotype: No cognate antigen has been identified for it. There are no base qualities to consult, and no much larger clone falls within one base.

The sequence derives from a human donor in good health. Some libraries in this study had Jurkat cell RNA spiked in. The chain couples TRBV15 to TRBJ1-3, and the D gene may be TRBD1, 5 bases matching. What was sequenced was naive CD8+ T cells from blood, with Jurkat cell RNA spiked in. This specimen's cell subset or site label, interpreted: FACS-sorted CD8+CD4-CCR7+CD45RA+ naive T cells. The DNA sequence is TGTGCCACCAGCAGAGAGAGGGGAGATGGAAACACCATATATTTT. Its coded protein is CATSRERGDGNTIYF.